Below, 11 T cell receptor beta chains from the same sample are listed, as sequenced in a study of beta chain features in type 1 diabetes. The investigators reverse transcribed all of the isolated RNA, so they sequenced expressed TCRB transcripts. The table came from immunoSEQ multiplex PCR; TCRdb's copy has only in-frame clones and leaves some out. The table shows 200,000 to 300,000 clones, with roughly 14% occurring only once. The sample consisted of naive CD4+ T cells from blood. These receptors came from a woman between 40 and 55 years old in good health.

This clone was found a few times. The chain couples TRBV9 to TRBJ2-2; D is unclear. Trimming stripped 0 bases from V and 4 bases from J, with 10 bases between. This CDR3 has 15 amino acids. In germline, CDR1 is SGDLS, CDR2 YYNGEE. Here the CDR3 reads CASSVGPSGTGELFF. Here the CDR3 DNA reads TGTGCCAGCAGCGTAGGTCCATCCGGCACCGGGGAGCTGTTTTTT.

V is TRBV29-1 and J is TRBJ2-2; a possible D gene is TRBD2 (7 bases). Germline CDR1 SQVTM, CDR2 ANQGSEA. V shed 4 bases and J shed 6 bases, with 15 bases lying between them. CDR3 length: 14 residues. This CDR3 is CSVGALGGPGELFF. CDR3 in DNA: TGCAGCGTTGGGGCCCTCGGGGGGCCCGGGGAGCTGTTTTTT.

This clone has only a few counts. This rearrangement joins TRBV29-1 to TRBJ1-2; D uncertain. CDR3 length equals 12 residues. V was trimmed by 4 bases and J by 2 bases, leaving 8 bases between them. The V gene's germline CDR1 is SQVTM and CDR2 ANQGSEA. For the CDR3, the DNA is TGCAGCGTTGTGAGGCTCAACTATGGCTACACCTTC. Protein: CSVVRLNYGYTF.

This clone has just a few counts. CDR3 loop: CASKTVAGRDNEQFF. The CDR3 DNA sequence: TGTGCCAGTAAAACAGTAGCGGGGCGAGACAATGAGCAGTTCTTC. The chain employs TRBV19 and TRBJ2-1; 8 bases align to TRBD2. V lost 7 bases to trimming and J lost 5 bases; unmatched junction nucleotides: 10. The CDR3 has 15 residues. Germline V CDR1 and CDR2: LNHDA, SQIVND (reference sequence).

The chain couples TRBV2 to TRBJ2-2; 7 bases map to TRBD1. CDR1 SNHLY and CDR2 FYNNEI come from the germline V gene. The CDR3 totals 13 residues. Unmatched junction bases numbered 3, after V lost 6 bases and J lost 5 bases. DNA for the CDR3: TGTGCCAGCAGGGGACAGCCGACCGGGGAGCTGTTTTTT. Residues: CASRGQPTGELFF.

The chain links TRBV4-3 to TRBJ1-1; D unresolved. The germline CDR1 and CDR2 sequences are LGHNA and YSLEER. Trimming took off 0 bases at V and 2 bases at J, with 10 bases between the two ends. The CDR3 runs 15 residues. The CDR3, as DNA: TGCGCCAGCAGCCAAGATTCACTTCTTAACACTGAAGCTTTCTTT. Its translation: CASSQDSLLNTEAFF.

In DNA form, the CDR3 reads TGTGCCAGCAGCACGGGGACAGGGAGAGAAAAACTGTTTTTT. Translated: CASSTGTGREKLFF. This chain links TRBV5-4 with TRBJ1-4; 9 bases line up with TRBD1. This CDR3 comprises 14 residues. Germline V gives CDR1 SGHNT, CDR2 YYREEE (reference sequence). Losses at the gene ends were 4 bases for V and 8 bases for J; bases not matched to a gene: 6.

The chain combines TRBV9 with TRBJ1-6, with D uncertain. Germline CDR1 reads SGDLS; CDR2 reads YYNGEE. The CDR3 runs 12 residues. V lost 1 base, J lost 8 bases, and 4 bases lay in between. The CDR3 region has the DNA TGTGCCAGCAGCGTATTAGATTCACCCCTCCACTTT. Protein product: CASSVLDSPLHF.

The CDR3 DNA follows: TGTGCCAGCAGTGGAGGGAGTGGTAATTCACCCCTCCACTTT. It is translated as CASSGGSGNSPLHF. This chain connects TRBV6-6 to TRBJ1-6, with D hard to call. The CDR3 extends over 14 amino acids. Germline V gene lookup returns CDR1 MNHNY and CDR2 SVGAGI (reference sequence). The V gene lost 5 bases and the J gene lost 6 bases, with 11 bases spanning the gap.

This chain uses TRBV21-1 with TRBJ2-5; the table's D call TRBD2 went unverified against the DNA. Judging by the DNA end, TRBJ2-7 fits better; the J call may be wrong. TRBV21-1 is labeled a pseudogene. The CDR3 sequence is 14 residues long. The DNA of the CDR3 is TGTGCCAGCAGCAACCGGGAGGGGCCCTACGAGCAGTACTTC. It encodes CASSNREGPYEQYF.

The rearrangement joins TRBV5-4 to TRBJ2-7; no clear D gene. The CDR3 is 11 residues long. Germline CDR1 SGHNT, CDR2 YYREEE (reference sequence). Trimming cost V 2 bases and J 10 bases, with 10 bases left between them. The CDR3 region is CASSFSRVQYF. The CDR3 region has the DNA TGTGCCAGCAGCTTCAGTCGGGTCCAGTACTTC.